This T cell receptor beta chain came from a study of control samples from healthy donors and cancer patients (dated by TCRdb to about 2020). Library construction relied on the immunoSEQ multiplex PCR assay. TCRdb obtained this table from immuneACCESS and retained in-frame rearrangements with V and J assigned. These tables miss some clones; where compared with another copy, unresolved V genes account for less than half of the shortfall, and the remainder is unexplained. Within this sample are 90,000 or so clones, with about 88% of them counted one time only. The ten largest clones add up to over 13% of the sample. The sample holds one count of this clone. This clone's antigen is unknown. Per-base qualities were not stored, and no clone one base away is much larger. The junction carries 6 bases between V and J, which are trimmed by 0 bases and 4 bases respectively. The CDR3, from cysteine to phenylalanine, totals 13 residues. The kept DNA is CDR3 alone, 39 bases in frame from the first base. The germline V gene supplies CDR1 LGHNA and CDR2 YNFKEQ.

This TCR derives from a woman in her seventies in good health. The rearrangement combines TRBV4-2 with TRBJ1-2; TRBD1 is a possible D gene, resting on 5 matching bases. Material for sequencing was blood. For the CDR3, the sequence is CASSQEGTYGYTF. The DNA sequence is as follows: TGTGCCAGCAGCCAAGAGGGGACCTATGGCTACACCTTC.